This TCR beta chain was recovered during a study of human T cells and chemical hapten exposure. The study, taken as a whole, reports: Once DPC sensitization occurred, TCRs above 1 in 1000 frequency showed no change. Expanded TCRs formed significantly more large CDR3 similarity clusters than controls.

TCRdb re-analysed the RACE reads in MiXCR, keeping a single row per CDR3 protein. In the table there are 80,000 to 95,000 distinct CDR3 sequences, approximately 11% of which are singletons. Time point in this sample: patch test 1, 2 weeks after DPC sensitization. Stated treatment: therapeutic diphenylcyclopropenone sensitization with weekly scalp DPC. Blood draws preceded each patch test application. In this sample, this clonotype turned up a few times. The antigen remains undetermined. The CDR3 loop spans 15 amino acids. V shed 4 bases, J shed 4 bases, and the junction held 7 bases outside the gene matches. The V gene's germline CDR1 is SGHRS and CDR2 YFSETQ.

This receptor was obtained from a woman in her forties or fifties with alopecia areata. Some clones in this sample may be carry-over from other donors' samples. The J gene is TRBJ1-4, the V gene TRBV5-1; 7 bases map to TRBD1. Sample: whole blood, taken in connection with sensitization to the hapten diphenylcyclopropenone (DPC). The CDR3 nucleotides read TGCGCCAGCAGCACAGCCGGGACAGTTAATGAAAAACTGTTTTTT. Its translation: CASSTAGTVNEKLFF.